The 13 T cell receptor beta chains listed next were all sequenced from one sample in a study of blood T cells in healthy people across ages. The second PCR ran roughly 7 to 12 cycles with a sample-barcoded 5' primer and J-beta primers. Via MiXCR, TCRdb re-called the 5' RACE reads, giving one row per CDR3 protein. The sample consists of under 800,000 distinct CDR3 sequences, about 40% of them appearing once. Sequenced input: blood. These receptors came from a woman in her sixties in good health.

The J gene is TRBJ1-4, the V gene TRBV6-2 or TRBV6-3; D is possibly TRBD1 (6 bases). This CDR3 has 15 residues. The V and J ends lost 5 bases and 6 bases respectively, with 16 bases between them. Per germline, CDR1 MNHEY and CDR2 SVGEGT. The CDR3 DNA is TGTGCCAGCAGTAACGACAGGCTACTCTATGAAAAACTGTTTTTT. Protein product: CASSNDRLLYEKLFF.

This chain uses TRBV20-1 with TRBJ1-6; 9 bases line up with TRBD1. The CDR3 sequence is 15 residues long. Germline V gene sequence: CDR1 DFQATT, CDR2 SNEGSKA (reference sequence). The V segment lost 5 bases and the J segment 9 bases; nucleotides outside the gene matches: 11. DNA of the CDR3: TGCAGTGCTGACCAATTGGGACAGGGAGGTTCACCCCTCCACTTT. It yields the protein CSADQLGQGGSPLHF.

With respect to this clonotype: A much more abundant neighbour one base away suggests this may be a read error. V usage is TRBV5-1 and J usage is TRBJ2-7; D tentatively reads TRBD1 or TRBD2 (5 bases each). In germline, CDR1 is SGHRS, CDR2 YFSETQ. The CDR3 consists of 15 residues. CDR3 nucleotides: TGCGCCAGCAGCCCCTGGGACGGATTTACCTACGAGCGGTACTTC. Translated: CASSPWDGFTYERYF.

This clonotype was seen a handful of times. This chain connects TRBV7-2 to TRBJ2-7; the match to TRBD2 covers 8 bases. Germline-derived CDR1 and CDR2 are SGHTA and FQGNSA. V shed 5 bases and J 3 bases; nucleotides not matched to a gene: 6. The CDR3 covers 14 residues. The DNA of the CDR3 is TGTGCCAGCAGCCCTATGGGACTAGACTACGAGCAGTACTTC. Translation: CASSPMGLDYEQYF.

This clonotype was seen a few times. The rearrangement uses TRBV20-1 and TRBJ2-1, with D uncertain. The length of the CDR3 is 14 residues. Germline V gene sequence: CDR1 DFQATT, CDR2 SNEGSKA (reference sequence). Between the trimmed V and J ends, which lost 3 bases and 1 base, there was a span of 10 bases. The CDR3 DNA reads TGCAGTGCTAGGGCCCCGAGTTCCTACAATGAGCAGTTCTTC. Amino acids: CSARAPSSYNEQFF.

As to this clonotype: An end of the junction differs from the germline gene, which may be a read error. The V call is TRBV3-1, the J call TRBJ1-6, with D unresolved. This CDR3 is built from 14 residues. Per the germline V gene, CDR1 is LGHDT and CDR2 is YNNKEL (reference sequence). CDR3 DNA: TGTGCCAGCAGCCGGACGGTTTATAATTCACCCCCCCACTTT. Encoded protein: CASSRTVYNSPPHF.

The CDR3 DNA sequence: TGTGCCACCAGCAGACGGGAACTGTCGAATGAGCAGTTCTTC. It encodes CATSRRELSNEQFF. This chain links TRBV15 with TRBJ2-1; TRBD2 might be the D (5 bases). Trimming shortened V by 2 bases and J by 7 bases, and 12 bases separated the two germline ends. This CDR3 spans 14 amino acids. The germline V gene encodes CDR1 LNHNV and CDR2 YYDKDF (reference sequence).

Worth noting for this clonotype: This may be a read error, as it is one base from a much larger clone. The chain uses TRBV20-1 and TRBJ1-5; no firm D call. Looked up from germline, CDR1 is DFQATT and CDR2 is SNEGSKA (reference sequence). The CDR3 contains 13 residues. V lost 4 bases and J 0 bases, leaving 7 bases between the germline ends. CDR3 residues: CSAMRHSNQPQHF. CDR3 nucleotides: TGCAGTGCTATGAGACATAGCAATCAGCCCCAGCATTTT.

This clonotype came up once. The V and J genes are TRBV5-6 and TRBJ2-5; 11 bases match TRBD1. The CDR3 has 17 amino acids. J gave up 13 bases and V 4 bases, and 21 bases lay outside the gene matches. From germline, CDR1 is SGHDT and CDR2 YYEEEE. In DNA, the CDR3 is TGTGCCAGCAGCAACCCAAAAAACCGGGGACAGGGGGACGAGCGGTACTTC. Translated, it gives CASSNPKNRGQGDERYF. Full variable domain (rest looked up from reference TRBV5-6 and TRBJ2-5): DAGVTQSPTHLIKTRGQQVTLRCSPKSGHDTVSWYQQALGQGPQFIFQYYEEEERQRGNFPDRFSGHQFPNYSSELNVNALLLGDSALYLCASSNPKNRGQGDERYFGPGTRLLVL.

This chain joins TRBV4-2 and TRBJ2-3; 8 bases align to TRBD2. V was clipped by 0 bases and J by 1 base; unmatched bases: 3. This CDR3 spans 16 amino acids. Germline V gene lookup returns CDR1 LGHNA and CDR2 YNFKEQ. The CDR3 spells CASSQDWRGGTDTQYF. In DNA form, the CDR3 reads TGTGCCAGCAGCCAAGATTGGCGGGGGGGCACAGATACGCAGTATTTT.

The chain employs TRBV20-1 and TRBJ2-3; 8 bases line up with TRBD2. This CDR3 spans 14 amino acids. V trimming: 1 base; J trimming: 2 bases; junction bases outside the gene matches: 2. Germline V gene data show CDR1 as DFQATT and CDR2 as SNEGSKA (reference sequence). In nucleotides, the CDR3 is TGCAGTGCTAGAGGCGGGAGGTCCACAGATACGCAGTATTTT. It codes for CSARGGRSTDTQYF.

The CDR3 loop reads CASSSTLASTDTQYF. The CDR3 bases are TGTGCCAGCAGCTCCACCCTTGCCAGCACAGATACGCAGTATTTT. The V and J genes are TRBV7-2 and TRBJ2-3; D is undetermined. Between the trimmed V and J ends, which lost 4 bases and 0 bases, there was a span of 11 bases. Germline V gives CDR1 SGHTA, CDR2 FQGNSA. There are 15 residues in the CDR3.

The chain links TRBV5-1 to TRBJ1-1; D is possibly TRBD1 (5 bases). Trimming left V 0 bases short and J 0 bases short, with 15 bases between. The germline V gene has CDR1 SGHRS and CDR2 YFSETQ. The CDR3 length is 17 residues. The CDR3, as DNA: TGCGCCAGCAGCTTGGACTGGGCAGGGCAAATGAACACTGAAGCTTTCTTT. Translating it yields CASSLDWAGQMNTEAFF.